Described below is a single T cell receptor beta chain sequence and its context. The antigen is unknown. V dropped 7 bases and J dropped 1 base, with 10 bases sitting between them. The CDR3 covers 12 residues. Germline lookup yields CDR1 SQVTM and CDR2 ANQGSEA. These data come from a study of graft-versus-host responses after intestinal transplantation. TCRdb's table, derived via immunoSEQ multiplex PCR, lists solely in-frame clones and lacks some. The sample has about 59,000 clones, approximately 94% seen once; the top ten hold more than 0.3%. Overall study findings and caveats: Within allografts, high graft-versus-host to host-versus-graft clonal ratios were seen among patients with graft-donor T cell macrochimerism.

The TCR originated in a human donor who was the organ donor for an intestinal transplant. This chain joins TRBV29-1 and TRBJ2-5; D gene ambiguous. This specimen was unstimulated CD4+ T cells sorted from spleen or lymph node cells, taken before transplant. The CDR3, as DNA: TGCAGCGGGGGAACAATCCAAGAGACCCAGTACTTC. Translation gives CSGGTIQETQYF.